The 29 T cell receptor beta chains in this list originate from one sample, sequenced in a study of blood T cell repertoires in COVID-19. Some clones are missing from TCRdb's copy, which holds only in-frame ones; the method was immunoSEQ multiplex PCR. The sample has approximately 140,000 clones; about nine tenths are singletons. Sequenced input: peripheral blood. Receptors were obtained from a man aged 50-60 years with active or convalescent COVID-19.

The chain couples TRBV24-1 to TRBJ1-2, with a possible D match to TRBD1 (6 bases). V gave up 3 bases and J gave up 12 bases, with 10 bases separating them. The CDR3 is made up of 11 amino acids. The germline V gene encodes CDR1 KGHDR and CDR2 SFDVKD. The CDR3 loop is CATSDLGQHTF. The CDR3 bases are TGTGCCACCAGTGATCTGGGACAACACACCTTC.

The chain uses TRBV7-2 and TRBJ2-1; 9 nucleotides align to TRBD2. CDR3 size: 17 residues. After removal of 1 base from V and 7 bases from J, the junction contained 11 bases not matched to a gene. Germline values: CDR1 SGHTA, CDR2 FQGNSA. CDR3 DNA: TGTGCCAGCAGCTTAGGGGGCGGGAGGGCCCCGGGGAATGAGCAGTTCTTC. It encodes CASSLGGGRAPGNEQFF.

This rearrangement joins TRBV2 to TRBJ2-3; D unresolved. This CDR3 has 14 amino acids. The V gene lost 5 bases and the J gene lost 0 bases, with 9 bases spanning the gap. Looked up from germline, CDR1 is SNHLY and CDR2 is FYNNEI. The CDR3 DNA is TGTGCCAGCAGTCCCGCGTCTAGCACAGATACGCAGTATTTT. Amino acids: CASSPASSTDTQYF.

The chain has TRBV5-4 and TRBJ2-7; TRBD1 matches at 10 bases. The CDR3 totals 15 residues. Germline V gene data show CDR1 as SGHNT and CDR2 as YYREEE (reference sequence). Trimming took 4 bases from V and 3 from J; bases not matched to a gene: 7. The CDR3 protein is CASSAPGTGVYEQYF. Written as DNA, the CDR3 is TGTGCCAGCAGCGCGCCCGGGACAGGGGTCTACGAGCAGTACTTC.

The rearrangement joins TRBV2 to TRBJ1-4, with D maybe TRBD1 (5 bases). V lost 6 bases and J lost 3, with 14 bases in between. The CDR3 is 15 amino acids. Germline V gene lookup returns CDR1 SNHLY and CDR2 FYNNEI. The CDR3 DNA sequence: TGTGCCAGCAGCGCCCCGGGGGGGGCTAATGAAAAACTGTTTTTT. Translated: CASSAPGGANEKLFF.

This chain joins TRBV19 and TRBJ2-3; perhaps TRBD1 as D (6 bases). The germline CDR1 and CDR2 sequences are LNHDA and SQIVND (reference sequence). V was cut by 6 bases and J by 1 base, with 23 bases left in between. There are 18 residues in the CDR3. CDR3 bases: TGTGCCAGTAGCCACAGGGCCTACACCCTGGAGGGCACAGATACGCAGTATTTT. Amino acids: CASSHRAYTLEGTDTQYF.

The chain joins TRBV4-3 to TRBJ2-7; D is possibly TRBD2 (5 bases). The CDR3 is 14 residues long. The ends were cut back, 6 bases at V and 0 bases at J, with 12 bases in the middle. The germline V gene has CDR1 LGHNA and CDR2 YSLEER. The CDR3 nucleotides read TGCGCCAGCAGAACGGGGATAAGCTCCTACGAGCAGTACTTC. As protein: CASRTGISSYEQYF.

For the CDR3, the DNA is TGCAGTGCTGAGCCCTATGGCTACACCTTC. Amino acids: CSAEPYGYTF. V is TRBV20-1 and J is TRBJ1-2; no clear D. The CDR3 length is 10 residues. The ends were cut back, 5 bases at V and 4 bases at J, with 5 bases in the middle. The germline V gene encodes CDR1 DFQATT and CDR2 SNEGSKA (reference sequence).

V is TRBV28 and J is TRBJ1-2, with 8 bases identical to TRBD1. The CDR3 totals 15 residues. Germline V gene sequence: CDR1 MDHEN, CDR2 SYDVKM. After removal of 3 bases from V and 5 bases from J, the junction contained 8 bases not matched to a gene. CDR3 region: CASSLKTGAGYGYTF. In DNA, the CDR3 is TGTGCCAGCAGTTTGAAGACAGGGGCAGGGTATGGCTACACCTTC.

The V and J genes are TRBV7-2 and TRBJ2-7; D is possibly TRBD1 (6 bases). V shed 1 base and J shed 3 bases, with 10 bases lying between them. This CDR3 region has 14 residues. Germline V gene data show CDR1 as SGHTA and CDR2 as FQGNSA. The DNA for the CDR3 is TGTGCCAGCAGCTTAGTGCAGGGGTTCTACGAGCAGTACTTC. Its protein product is CASSLVQGFYEQYF.

The chain carries TRBV7-3 and TRBJ1-3, with TRBD1 matching 7 bases. V shed 6 bases and J 2 bases; nucleotides not matched to a gene: 4. The CDR3 extends over 14 amino acids. The germline CDR1 and CDR2 sequences are SGHTA and FQGTGA. CDR3 in DNA: TGTGCCAGCAGTACCGGGACAGCTGGAAACACCATATATTTT. It encodes CASSTGTAGNTIYF.

In this sample, this clone turned up once. This chain uses TRBV7-2 with TRBJ2-1; 11 nucleotides align to TRBD2. The CDR3 extends over 15 amino acids. The J segment lost 7 bases and the V segment lost 1 base, leaving 3 bases of the junction unmatched. The V gene's germline CDR1 is SGHTA and CDR2 FQGNSA. This CDR3 reads CASSLVAGGPNEQFF. Here the CDR3 DNA reads TGTGCCAGCAGCTTAGTAGCGGGAGGGCCGAATGAGCAGTTCTTC.

This chain joins TRBV6-5 and TRBJ2-7, with D maybe TRBD1 (6 bases). Per germline, CDR1 MNHEY and CDR2 SVGAGI. The V and J ends lost 5 bases and 0 bases respectively, with 14 bases between them. The CDR3 has 15 amino acids. DNA of the CDR3: TGTGCCAGCAGTCCAGACAGGAGCCGCTCCTACGAGCAGTACTTC. Translation gives CASSPDRSRSYEQYF.

The chain has TRBV9 and TRBJ2-3; weak D call: TRBD1 (5 bases). The germline gives CDR1 SGDLS, CDR2 YYNGEE. The V gene lost 4 bases and the J gene lost 10 bases, with 16 bases spanning the gap. This CDR3 region has 13 residues. CDR3: CASSTYRSEAQYF. For the CDR3, the DNA is TGTGCCAGCAGCACGTACAGGAGCGAAGCGCAGTATTTT.

The chain carries TRBV2 and TRBJ1-4; D not certain. V was shortened by 8 bases and J by 7 bases, with 14 bases between the two germline ends. The CDR3 has 13 amino acids. CDR1 and CDR2 (germline): SNHLY, FYNNEI. CDR3 protein: CASLPISGEKLFF. For the CDR3, the DNA is TGTGCCAGCTTACCCATAAGCGGTGAAAAACTGTTTTTT.

The chain carries TRBV28 and TRBJ2-7, with 9 bases lining up with TRBD2. The V gene end was trimmed by 5 bases and the J gene end by 3 bases; junction bases not matched to a gene: 8. This CDR3 has 15 amino acids. Germline assignment: CDR1 MDHEN and CDR2 SYDVKM. CDR3 region: CASSPRVAGVYEQYF. The CDR3, as DNA: TGTGCCAGCAGTCCGAGGGTAGCGGGAGTCTACGAGCAGTACTTC.

The chain carries TRBV18 and TRBJ1-4; D unresolved. The CDR3 consists of 14 residues. Germline lookup yields CDR1 KGHSH and CDR2 LQKENI. V gave up 6 bases and J gave up 3 bases, with 11 bases separating them. The CDR3 region has the DNA TGTGCCAGCTCGTCAAAGCACTCTAATGAAAAACTGTTTTTT. This translates into CASSSKHSNEKLFF.

J is TRBJ1-2 and V is TRBV19; possible D gene TRBD1, 6 bases. The CDR3 runs to 14 residues. Germline loops: CDR1 LNHDA, CDR2 SQIVND (reference sequence). The ends were cut back, 6 bases at V and 4 bases at J, with 15 bases in the middle. The CDR3 DNA reads as TGTGCCAGTAGCGCGAGTCTGGACAGCTATGGCTACACCTTC. Its translation is CASSASLDSYGYTF. The full variable domain, rest sourced from reference TRBV19 and TRBJ1-2, is DGGITQSPKYLFRKEGQNVTLSCEQNLNHDAMYWYRQDPGQGLRLIYYSQIVNDFQKGDIAEGYSVSREKKESFPLTVTSAQKNPTAFYLCASSASLDSYGYTFGSGTRLTVV.

The CDR3 sequence: CATSDRLVGQGVETQYF. As DNA, the CDR3 is TGTGCCACCAGTGACCGCTTGGTGGGACAGGGGGTAGAGACCCAGTACTTC. The V and J genes are TRBV24-1 and TRBJ2-5; 11 bases align to TRBD1. V gave up 4 bases and J gave up 4 bases; unmatched junction bases: 10. The germline V gene encodes CDR1 KGHDR and CDR2 SFDVKD. The CDR3 totals 17 residues.

The rearrangement links TRBV3-1 (or the pseudogene TRBV3-2) to TRBJ2-1; D is uncertain. Trimming stripped 1 base from V and 10 bases from J, with 14 bases between. This CDR3 contains 14 residues. Germline CDR1 and CDR2: LGHDT and YNNKEL (reference sequence). The DNA of the CDR3 is TGTGCCAGCAGCCAAGGTCTAATACCGAGCGAGCAGTTCTTC. Protein product: CASSQGLIPSEQFF.

The rearrangement links TRBV7-9 to TRBJ2-1, with 10 positions matching TRBD2. This CDR3 contains 19 residues. Trimming removed 5 bases from V and 3 bases from J; junction bases left unmatched: 16. Per the germline V gene, CDR1 is SEHNR and CDR2 is FQNEAQ (reference sequence). CDR3 coding DNA: TGTGCCAGCAGCCTAGGGGCTAGCGGGAGACCGGGGATCTACAATGAGCAGTTCTTC. As protein: CASSLGASGRPGIYNEQFF.

The chain combines TRBV19 with TRBJ2-1; 8 nucleotides align to TRBD1. The CDR3 totals 14 residues. From germline, CDR1 is LNHDA and CDR2 SQIVND (reference sequence). Germline trimming cut 9 bases from V and 5 bases from J; bases unmatched to any gene: 9. CDR3 amino acids: CASRRDRINNEQFF. CDR3 in DNA: TGTGCCAGCCGCCGGGACAGGATCAACAATGAGCAGTTCTTC.

The rearrangement uses TRBV5-4 and TRBJ2-3; 8 bases map to TRBD2. V lost 4 bases and J lost 5; bases outside the gene matches: 9. The CDR3 runs to 15 residues. Looked up from germline, CDR1 is SGHNT and CDR2 is YYREEE (reference sequence). CDR3 nucleotide sequence: TGTGCCAGCAGCGGGGTCGCGGGAGGAAAAGATACGCAGTATTTT. It codes for CASSGVAGGKDTQYF.

The genes are TRBV28 and TRBJ2-7, with 7 bases lining up with TRBD2. Germline V gene data show CDR1 as MDHEN and CDR2 as SYDVKM. The CDR3 consists of 15 residues. With V trimmed by 4 bases and J by 3 bases, 9 bases remained unmatched. The DNA of the CDR3 is TGTGCCAGCAGTTCCCCTGGGGCGGGAGTCTACGAGCAGTACTTC. Translated: CASSSPGAGVYEQYF.

The chain joins TRBV15 to TRBJ2-1, with 8 positions matching TRBD2. Germline V lookup: CDR1 LNHNV, CDR2 YYDKDF (reference sequence). The CDR3 totals 15 residues. J was trimmed by 3 bases and V by 4 bases; bases with no gene match: 5. CDR3 in DNA: TGTGCCACCAGCACTTCCGGGACTAGCTACAATGAGCAGTTCTTC. It yields the protein CATSTSGTSYNEQFF. Drawing the rest from reference TRBV15 and TRBJ2-1, the complete variable domain is DAMVIQNPRYQVTQFGKPVTLSCSQTLNHNVMYWYQQKSSQAPKLLFHYYDKDFNNEADTPDNFQSRRPNTSFCFLDIRSPGLGDTAMYLCATSTSGTSYNEQFFGPGTRLTVL.

The V and J genes are TRBV3-1 (or the pseudogene TRBV3-2) and TRBJ2-5; possibly TRBD1 for D (6 bases). CDR1 and CDR2 from the germline V gene are LGHDT and YNNKEL (reference sequence). V lost 4 bases to trimming and J lost 2 bases, with 17 bases between them. The CDR3 extends over 16 amino acids. CDR3 bases: TGTGCCAGCAGCCTAGGAGACAGGCCGCCTCAAGAGACCCAGTACTTC. Protein: CASSLGDRPPQETQYF.

This sequence joins TRBV19 and TRBJ2-2; TRBD2 aligns across 11 bases. The CDR3 extends over 18 amino acids. V gave up 5 bases and J gave up 1 base; unmatched junction bases: 9. The germline V gene has CDR1 LNHDA and CDR2 SQIVND (reference sequence). The CDR3 DNA is TGTGCCAGTAGTTACCTAGCGGGAGGACTATGGAACACCGGGGAGCTGTTTTTT. Translated: CASSYLAGGLWNTGELFF.

This chain links TRBV7-6 with TRBJ2-5; perhaps TRBD2 as D (5 bases). CDR1 and CDR2 from the germline V gene are SGHVS and FNYEAQ. The CDR3 extends over 15 amino acids. Trimming pared 1 base from V and 4 bases from J, leaving 13 bases between. The CDR3 loop is CASSLVGAAAETQYF. CDR3 nucleotides: TGTGCCAGCAGCTTAGTCGGAGCGGCAGCAGAGACCCAGTACTTC.

This chain connects TRBV19 to TRBJ1-1, with D possibly being TRBD1 (6 bases). The CDR3 covers 18 residues. The V end was cut by 2 bases, the J end by 5 bases, with 24 bases between. CDR1 is LNHDA and CDR2 is SQIVND in the germline V gene (reference sequence). The CDR3 DNA sequence: TGTGCCAGTAGTATACCCGCGGGGGGCCAGAACGTTAAGACTGAAGCTTTCTTT. Amino acid sequence: CASSIPAGGQNVKTEAFF.